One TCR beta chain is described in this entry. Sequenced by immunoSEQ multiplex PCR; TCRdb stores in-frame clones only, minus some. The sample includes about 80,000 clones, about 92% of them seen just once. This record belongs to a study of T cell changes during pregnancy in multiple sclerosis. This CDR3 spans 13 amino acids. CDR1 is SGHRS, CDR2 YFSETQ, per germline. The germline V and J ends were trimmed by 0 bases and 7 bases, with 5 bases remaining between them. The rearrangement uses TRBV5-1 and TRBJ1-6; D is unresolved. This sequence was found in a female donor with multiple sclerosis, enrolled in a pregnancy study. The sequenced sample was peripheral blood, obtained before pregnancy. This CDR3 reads CASSLDGNSPLHF. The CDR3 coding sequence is TGCGCCAGCAGCTTGGACGGGAATTCACCCCTCCACTTT.